This T cell receptor (beta chain) originates from a study of OX40 agonist ivuxolimab in advanced cancers. The germline V and J ends were trimmed by 1 base and 6 bases, with 4 bases remaining between them. CDR3 length equals 11 residues. Germline-derived CDR1 and CDR2 are SGHAT and FQNNGV. Here immunoSEQ multiplex PCR was the method, and the copy in TCRdb shows in-frame clones only, minus some. This sample carries 6,500 or so clones, around 79% of them seen once, and the ten largest clones take roughly 27%. The sample consisted of CD4+ or CD8+ T cells sorted from blood, taken in a trial of the OX40 agonist ivuxolimab. This clonotype was sampled from an adult with an advanced solid tumor such as melanoma, head and neck, liver or kidney cancer. This chain joins TRBV11-2 and TRBJ2-7; D call uncertain. The CDR3: CASSLGPEQYF. The DNA for the CDR3 is TGTGCCAGCAGCTTAGGTCCCGAGCAGTACTTC.